This entry lists 25 T cell receptor beta chains sequenced from one sample in a study of blood T cells in healthy people across ages (dated by TCRdb to the mid-2010s). Library preparation employed 5' RACE. The instrument was an Illumina HiSeq 2500. A second roughly 6 to 12 cycle PCR used a sample-barcoded 5' primer and a J-beta primer mix. TCRdb's own reprocessing of the public reads used fastp at Q25 and MiXCR and kept productive beta chains. Identical CDR3 protein sequences are pooled into one entry, listed with their most common genes and DNA. The sample includes about a million distinct CDR3 sequences, with around 46% observed a single time. The top ten clones comprise roughly 13% of the sample. The sequenced sample consisted of blood. These receptors were obtained from a man aged 25 to 45 in good health.

The V and J genes are TRBV7-2 and TRBJ2-3; 10 bases map to TRBD2. Trimming at V came to 1 base and at J to 6 bases, leaving 13 bases not matched to a gene. The CDR3 sequence is 18 residues long. The germline V gene has CDR1 SGHTA and CDR2 FQGNSA. CDR3 loop: CASSLGASGSGGLDTQYF. The CDR3, as DNA: TGTGCCAGCAGCTTAGGCGCATCGGGTAGCGGGGGGTTGGATACGCAGTATTTT.

This clonotype occurred a few times. J is TRBJ1-6 and V is TRBV20-1; D not certain. V lost 3 bases and J 6 bases, leaving 6 bases between the germline ends. From germline, CDR1 is DFQATT and CDR2 SNEGSKA (reference sequence). This CDR3 is built from 12 residues. CDR3 sequence reads: CSASSSNSPLHF. Written as DNA, the CDR3 is TGCAGTGCTAGCTCCAGTAATTCACCCCTCCACTTT.

The chain uses TRBV20-1 and TRBJ2-1; D not resolved. The last part of the DNA fits TRBJ2-7 better; the J call may be wrong. The germline V gene encodes CDR1 DFQATT and CDR2 SNEGSKA (reference sequence). The CDR3 sequence is 14 residues long. CDR3 DNA: TGCAGTGCGGTACTGCTGAGCTCCTACAATGAGCAGTACTTC. Its protein is CSAVLLSSYNEQYF.

The chain combines TRBV7-3 with TRBJ2-1, with D perhaps assigned TRBD1 or TRBD2 (5 bases each). Trimming pared 5 bases from V and 15 bases from J, leaving 20 bases between. The CDR3 extends over 13 amino acids. In germline, CDR1 is SGHTA, CDR2 FQGTGA. CDR3 in DNA: TGTGCCAGCAGCGGCGGTCCTGGGGGTCAGGGGTTCTTC. Amino acid sequence: CASSGGPGGQGFF.

This clonotype turned up a few times. This CDR3 reads CASSVVGLVSAEQFF. DNA for the CDR3: TGTGCCAGCAGTGTGGTAGGGTTAGTCTCAGCTGAGCAGTTCTTC. The J gene is TRBJ2-1, the V gene TRBV6-1, with D unresolved. Per germline, CDR1 MNHNS and CDR2 SASEGT. This CDR3 has 15 residues. Trimming cost V 4 bases and J 9 bases, with 19 bases left between them.

J is TRBJ1-2 and V is TRBV7-9, with no clear D. Between the trimmed V and J ends, which lost 5 bases and 4 bases, there was a span of 14 bases. The germline V gene encodes CDR1 SEHNR and CDR2 FQNEAQ (reference sequence). The CDR3 is 14 residues long. The CDR3 coding sequence is TGTGCCAGCAGCATCGCACCTCCATCCTATGGCTACACCTTC. Translating it yields CASSIAPPSYGYTF. Full variable domain (rest looked up from reference TRBV7-9 and TRBJ1-2): DTGVSQNPRHKITKRGQNVTFRCDPISEHNRLYWYRQTLGQGPEFLTYFQNEAQLEKSRLLSDRFSAERPKGSFSTLEIQRTEQGDSAMYLCASSIAPPSYGYTFGSGTRLTVV.

The rearrangement links TRBV6-5 to TRBJ2-5; 13 bases are shared with TRBD2. Germline V gives CDR1 MNHEY, CDR2 SVGAGI. There are 14 residues in the CDR3. V dropped 10 bases and J dropped 5; count of bases not matched to a gene: 7. This CDR3 is CANTTSGRFETQYF. CDR3 bases: TGTGCCAACACGACTAGCGGGAGGTTTGAGACCCAGTACTTC.

This clonotype showed up many times. The rearrangement uses TRBV5-1 and TRBJ2-1, with TRBD2 matching 9 bases. After removal of 4 bases from V and 2 bases from J, the junction contained 7 bases not matched to a gene. This CDR3 spans 16 amino acids. Germline V lookup: CDR1 SGHRS, CDR2 YFSETQ. The CDR3 loop reads CASSPRVAGAYNEQFF. In DNA, the CDR3 is TGCGCCAGCAGCCCGCGAGTAGCGGGGGCCTACAATGAGCAGTTCTTC.

The CDR3 DNA sequence: TGTGCCAGCAGCGTAGGGACATCTAACACTAATCAGCCCCAGCATTTT. It translates to CASSVGTSNTNQPQHF. This rearrangement joins TRBV9 to TRBJ1-5; D might be TRBD1 (5 bases). This CDR3 has 16 residues. In germline, CDR1 is SGDLS, CDR2 YYNGEE. Trimming pared 0 bases from V and 4 bases from J, leaving 14 bases between.

This clonotype was picked up a small number of times. The chain uses TRBV2 and TRBJ1-4; D unresolved. V lost 7 bases, J lost 8 bases, and 11 bases lay in between. The CDR3 contains 12 residues. CDR1 and CDR2 from the germline V gene are SNHLY and FYNNEI. CDR3 sequence (DNA): TGTGCCAGCATGGCGGTCGGGGAAAAACTGTTTTTT. It is translated as CASMAVGEKLFF.

The V and J genes are TRBV3-1 and TRBJ2-7; 9 bases agree with TRBD1. The J segment lost 7 bases and the V segment lost 6 bases, leaving 13 bases of the junction unmatched. The CDR3 extends over 15 amino acids. Germline CDR1 and CDR2: LGHDT and YNNKEL (reference sequence). CDR3 residues: CASRLTGQGTREQYF. The CDR3 nucleotides read TGTGCCAGCAGGCTAACGGGACAGGGCACAAGGGAGCAGTACTTC.

The chain joins TRBV5-1 to TRBJ2-2; 8 nucleotides agree with TRBD1. Germline CDR1 is SGHRS and CDR2 is YFSETQ. The ends lost 4 bases at V and 7 bases at J; junction bases unmatched: 6. CDR3 length: 14 amino acids. CDR3 protein: CASSRDRGIGELFF. CDR3 DNA sequence: TGCGCCAGCAGCCGTGACAGGGGAATCGGGGAGCTGTTTTTT.

This clonotype was seen a handful of times. J is TRBJ2-7 and V is TRBV2; either TRBD1 or TRBD2 may supply D (7 bases each). The CDR3 length is 14 residues. Per germline, CDR1 SNHLY and CDR2 FYNNEI. The V and J ends lost 8 bases and 2 bases respectively, with 16 bases between them. CDR3 coding DNA: TGTGCCAGCTTCGTGACAGGGACTACCTACGAGCAGTACTTC. Its protein product is CASFVTGTTYEQYF.

The V and J genes are TRBV7-6 and TRBJ1-5; D possibly corresponds to TRBD1 (6 bases). Germline assignment: CDR1 SGHVS and CDR2 FNYEAQ. CDR3 size: 16 residues. V was trimmed by 5 bases and J by 4 bases, leaving 18 bases between them. The CDR3 sequence: CASSPDGRQGNQPQHF. CDR3 in DNA: TGTGCCAGCAGCCCGGATGGTCGGCAGGGGAATCAGCCCCAGCATTTT.

About this clonotype: A junction end diverges from the germline sequence, so it may reflect a read error. The chain employs TRBV7-2 and TRBJ2-1, with 9 bases lining up with TRBD2. This CDR3 comprises 13 residues. Per the germline V gene, CDR1 is SGHTA and CDR2 is FQGNSA. CDR3 sequence: CASIGGGANEQFF. CDR3 DNA: TGTGCTAGCATCGGCGGGGGGGCGAATGAGCAGTTCTTC.

This rearrangement joins TRBV20-1 to TRBJ1-1; D uncertain. CDR3 size: 11 residues. Deletions cut 4 bases from V and 6 bases from J, with 9 bases between. Germline loops: CDR1 DFQATT, CDR2 SNEGSKA (reference sequence). Here the CDR3 DNA reads TGCAGTGCTACGGGGATCCCTGAAGCTTTCTTT. It specifies CSATGIPEAFF.

Only a few counts were recorded for this clonotype. V is TRBV27 and J is TRBJ1-1; TRBD1 matches 7 bases. Germline lookup yields CDR1 MNHEY and CDR2 SMNVEV (reference sequence). The CDR3 is 14 residues long. Trimming took 5 bases from V and 5 from J; bases not matched to a gene: 8. CDR3 nucleotides: TGTGCCAGCAGTCCACAGGGGTGGAGGACTGAAGCTTTCTTT. As protein: CASSPQGWRTEAFF.

The chain combines TRBV4-1 with TRBJ2-1; 8 positions agree with TRBD1. This CDR3 comprises 14 residues. The germline V gene encodes CDR1 MGHRA and CDR2 YSYEKL. J lost 7 bases, V lost 4 bases, and 6 bases had no gene match. CDR3 in amino acids: CASSPQGGWNEQFF. Written as DNA, the CDR3 is TGCGCCAGCAGCCCACAGGGGGGTTGGAATGAGCAGTTCTTC.

The chain recombines TRBV30 with TRBJ2-7; 9 bases map to TRBD1. The germline V gene has CDR1 GTSNPN and CDR2 SVGIG (reference sequence). J was trimmed by 2 bases and V by 3 bases; bases with no gene match: 5. The CDR3 is 14 amino acids. The CDR3 DNA reads as TGTGCCTGGAGCCCGGGACAGGGCCCCTACGAGCAGTACTTC. It yields the protein CAWSPGQGPYEQYF.

As concerns this clonotype: Compared with germline, one end of the junction differs, possibly owing to a read error. The rearrangement joins TRBV10-3 to TRBJ2-1; D may be TRBD2 (6 bases). The CDR3 sequence is 11 residues long. Germline CDR1 ENHRY, CDR2 SYGVKD. CDR3 nucleotides: TGTGCCGTCCAGGCGGGAAATGAACAGTTCTTC. Its protein is CAVQAGNEQFF.

The chain has TRBV2 and TRBJ2-1; D is possibly TRBD1 or TRBD2 (5 bases each). CDR3 length: 14 residues. Germline loops: CDR1 SNHLY, CDR2 FYNNEI. The germline V and J ends were trimmed by 6 bases and 9 bases, with 18 bases remaining between them. This CDR3 reads CASRARDGAGEQFF. DNA for the CDR3: TGTGCCAGCAGGGCACGGGACGGGGCCGGTGAGCAGTTCTTC.

The V and J genes are TRBV4-1 and TRBJ1-1; D remains unclear. From germline, CDR1 is MGHRA and CDR2 YSYEKL. This CDR3 is 13 amino acids long. V dropped 2 bases and J dropped 1 base, with 5 bases sitting between them. Here the CDR3 reads CASSQIKNTEAFF. Here the CDR3 DNA reads TGCGCCAGCAGCCAAATTAAGAACACTGAAGCTTTCTTT.

This clonotype was counted only a few times. V gene TRBV7-9 combines with J gene TRBJ2-1, with 11 bases matching TRBD2. The CDR3 contains 15 residues. J gave up 7 bases and V 6 bases, and 8 bases lay outside the gene matches. CDR1 is SEHNR, CDR2 FQNEAQ, per germline (reference sequence). CDR3 residues: CASSMISGGANEQFF. Here the CDR3 DNA reads TGTGCCAGCAGTATGATTAGCGGGGGGGCAAATGAGCAGTTCTTC.

This clonotype appeared a few times. The V and J genes are TRBV3-1 and TRBJ1-6; TRBD1 might be the D (6 bases). The CDR3 has 15 amino acids. The germline V gene has CDR1 LGHDT and CDR2 YNNKEL (reference sequence). V gave up 6 bases and J gave up 0 bases, with 9 bases separating them. The CDR3 reads CASRETGSYNSPLHF. The CDR3 bases are TGTGCCAGCAGAGAGACAGGCTCCTATAATTCACCCCTCCACTTT. Looking up the rest from reference TRBV3-1 and TRBJ1-6 gives the full variable domain: DTAVSQTPKYLVTQMGNDKSIKCEQNLGHDTMYWYKQDSKKFLKIMFSYNNKELIINETVPNRFSPKSPDKAHLNLHINSLELGDSAVYFCASRETGSYNSPLHFGNGTRLTVT.

The chain has TRBV5-1 and TRBJ2-7; 7 nucleotides agree with TRBD2. Losses at the gene ends were 2 bases for V and 2 bases for J; bases not matched to a gene: 16. Germline V lookup: CDR1 SGHRS, CDR2 YFSETQ. This CDR3 spans 18 amino acids. DNA for the CDR3: TGCGCCAGCAGCTTCTCTATGAATTTGGCGGGGGTCCCCTACGAGCAGTACTTC. Translated, it gives CASSFSMNLAGVPYEQYF.